Detailed here is one T cell receptor (beta chain). The data were taken from a study of T cells after yellow fever vaccination. In the study overall: Fractions of limited cellularity were prepared by means of SMART-Seq v4 Ultra Low Input.

TCRdb processed the 5' RACE reads anew with MiXCR; each CDR3 protein has one entry. The sample lists 120,000 or so distinct CDR3 sequences, roughly 15% occurring once. The clonotype comes from a man younger than 35 who received the YFV17D yellow fever vaccine. The specimen was CD8+ T cells sorted from PBMCs, collected 5 days after the yellow fever booster vaccination.

This CDR3 reads CASSRQGRNSPLHF. CDR3 sequence (DNA): TGTGCCAGCAGCCGACAGGGACGAAATTCACCCCTCCACTTT. The rearrangement uses TRBV12-3 or TRBV12-4 and TRBJ1-6; 7 bases are shared with TRBD1. Trimming at V came to 6 bases and at J to 7 bases, leaving 6 bases not matched to a gene. The CDR3 loop spans 14 amino acids.